This entry lists 27 T cell receptor beta chains sequenced from one sample in a study of T cells in Graves' hyperthyroidism and ophthalmopathy. Researchers amplified the TCR beta CDR3 regions from RNA transcripts. First-round RT-PCR with HTBI primers amplified the TCR CDR3 region. MiXCR was run by TCRdb on the multiplex PCR reads, yielding one entry per CDR3 protein. The repertoire has under 500,000 distinct CDR3 sequences, over 11% of them found once; the top ten carry around 27%. The sample taken for sequencing was blood. These receptors were taken from a man in his fifties with Graves' ophthalmopathy.

This clonotype was counted many times. The chain uses TRBV5-5 and TRBJ2-7; 8 positions agree with TRBD2. J gave up 1 base and V 1 base, and 7 bases lay outside the gene matches. The CDR3 consists of 16 residues. Germline V gives CDR1 SGHKS, CDR2 YYEKEE (reference sequence). CDR3 coding DNA: TGTGCCAGCAGCTTGACGGGGGGGAGTGGGTCCTACGAGCAGTACTTC. Its protein is CASSLTGGSGSYEQYF. Based on the CDR3 plus reference TRBV5-5 and TRBJ2-7, the full variable domain is DAGVTQSPTHLIKTRGQQVTLRCSPISGHKSVSWYQQVLGQGPQFIFQYYEKEERGRGNFPDRFSARQFPNYSSELNVNALLLGDSALYLCASSLTGGSGSYEQYFGPGTRLTVT.

This clonotype has only a few counts. CDR3 in DNA: TGTGCCAGCAGCTTAATGAGGGGGCGAGGCACTGAAGCTTTCTTT. Residues: CASSLMRGRGTEAFF. The genes are TRBV11-2 and TRBJ1-1, with 7 bases matching TRBD1. Germline loops: CDR1 SGHAT, CDR2 FQNNGV. V shed 2 bases and J 4 bases; nucleotides not matched to a gene: 7. The CDR3 covers 15 residues.

On this clonotype itself: This may arise from a read error, as a much more abundant clone is one base away. The chain recombines TRBV12-3 or TRBV12-4 with TRBJ2-5; D gene unclear. V lost 5 bases, J lost 3 bases, and 13 bases lay in between. This CDR3 region has 14 residues. CDR3 DNA: TGTGCCAGCAGTCGGAAGACCAGAGAAGAGACCCAGTACTTC. Encoded protein: CASSRKTREETQYF.

This clonotype was seen a single time. With only one base between it and a far larger clone, this is likely a read error. The DNA for the CDR3 is TGCGCCGGCAGCCTCGGAGTAGCCTACGAGCAGTACTTC. Protein: CAGSLGVAYEQYF. The chain is built from TRBV5-1 and TRBJ2-7; D remains ambiguous. Germline V gene data show CDR1 as SGHRS and CDR2 as YFSETQ. The CDR3 contains 13 residues. The variable domain in full, with the rest retrieved from reference TRBV5-1 and TRBJ2-7, is KAGVTQTPRYLIKTRGQQVTLSCSPISGHRSVSWYQQTPGQGLQFLFEYFSETQRNKGNFPGRFSGRQFSNSRSEMNVSTLELGDSALYLCAGSLGVAYEQYFGPGTRLTVT.

At least ten counts were recorded for this clonotype. This rearrangement joins TRBV30 to TRBJ1-5; a possible D gene is TRBD1 (5 bases). V was trimmed by 3 bases and J by 3 bases, leaving 15 bases between them. Per the germline V gene, CDR1 is GTSNPN and CDR2 is SVGIG (reference sequence). The CDR3 runs to 15 residues. CDR3 coding DNA: TGTGCCTGGAGCGTACGGGCCAGGGACAATCAGCCCCAGCATTTT. Protein sequence: CAWSVRARDNQPQHF.

This clonotype occurred many times. V is TRBV5-8 and J is TRBJ2-7, with D perhaps matching TRBD1 (5 bases). The CDR3 has 14 residues. Between the trimmed V and J ends, which lost 1 base and 3 bases, there was a span of 11 bases. Per the germline V gene, CDR1 is SGHTS and CDR2 is YDEGEE. DNA of the CDR3: TGTGCCAGCAGCTTGAGCCAGGGCCTCTACGAGCAGTACTTC. Translating it yields CASSLSQGLYEQYF.

This clonotype was picked up a small number of times. The chain recombines TRBV12-3 or TRBV12-4 with TRBJ2-1; no firm D call. Trimming pared 9 bases from V and 5 bases from J, leaving 5 bases between. The CDR3 has 10 amino acids. In nucleotides, the CDR3 is TGTGCCAGGGAGAACAATGAGCAGTTCTTC. This gives the protein CARENNEQFF.

This clonotype was observed many times. This chain uses TRBV15 with TRBJ2-1; 9 bases match TRBD2. CDR3 length: 18 residues. With V trimmed by 0 bases and J by 1 base, 7 bases remained unmatched. Germline CDR1 is LNHNV and CDR2 is YYDKDF (reference sequence). CDR3 amino acids: CATSRDPGSGSSYNEQFF. The CDR3, as DNA: TGTGCCACCAGCAGAGATCCCGGTAGCGGGAGTTCCTACAATGAGCAGTTCTTC.

This clonotype was seen repeatedly, ten times or more. This chain uses TRBV20-1 with TRBJ2-3; 7 positions match TRBD2. CDR3 length: 16 amino acids. The V segment lost 0 bases and the J segment 0 bases; nucleotides outside the gene matches: 6. Germline values: CDR1 DFQATT, CDR2 SNEGSKA (reference sequence). The CDR3 DNA sequence: TGCAGTGCTAGAGATGGGGAGGGAGGAAGCACAGATACGCAGTATTTT. Encoded protein: CSARDGEGGSTDTQYF.

This clonotype was seen more than once but under ten times. The chain carries TRBV27 and TRBJ2-1; 9 bases fit TRBD2. Germline V CDR1 and CDR2: MNHEY, SMNVEV (reference sequence). The ends lost 2 bases at V and 9 bases at J; junction bases unmatched: 14. The CDR3 is made up of 17 amino acids. This chain's CDR3 is CASSLAGSGSWRGEQFF. Written as DNA, the CDR3 is TGTGCCAGCAGTTTAGCGGGTAGCGGGAGTTGGCGGGGTGAGCAGTTCTTC.

Many counts were recorded for this clonotype. This rearrangement joins TRBV29-1 to TRBJ2-5; maybe TRBD1 (6 bases). Germline CDR1 SQVTM, CDR2 ANQGSEA. The CDR3 length is 13 residues. V shed 3 bases and J shed 2 bases, with 10 bases lying between them. The CDR3 bases are TGCAGCGTTGATTCGGGACATCAAGAGACCCAGTACTTC. Translating it yields CSVDSGHQETQYF.

This clonotype was recorded a few times. The chain recombines TRBV19 with TRBJ2-3; D may be TRBD1 or TRBD2 (5 bases each). Germline CDR1 reads LNHDA; CDR2 reads SQIVND (reference sequence). The CDR3 extends over 13 amino acids. Trimming removed 8 bases at V and 10 bases at J, with 19 bases between. The CDR3 DNA follows: TGTGCCAGTGGGGACGCGGGTCGCAAGTCGCAGTATTTT. It translates to CASGDAGRKSQYF.

Only a few counts were recorded for this clonotype. V usage is TRBV7-3 and J usage is TRBJ1-1; D gene unclear. The CDR3 covers 14 residues. V lost 3 bases, J lost 4 bases, and 12 bases lay in between. The germline CDR1 and CDR2 sequences are SGHTA and FQGTGA. The CDR3 sequence is CASSLEGSGTEAFF. CDR3 DNA: TGTGCCAGCAGCTTGGAGGGCTCGGGCACTGAAGCTTTCTTT.

At least ten counts were recorded for this clonotype. This chain connects TRBV10-1 to TRBJ2-1; D uncertain. This CDR3 spans 14 amino acids. Germline assignment: CDR1 WNHNN and CDR2 SYGVQD (reference sequence). The V end lost 7 bases, the J end lost 2 bases, and 12 bases lay between the germline ends. The CDR3 spells CASNPQWAYNEQFF. DNA for the CDR3: TGCGCCAGCAACCCCCAGTGGGCCTACAATGAGCAGTTCTTC.

This clonotype has a handful of counts. The V gene is TRBV27, the J gene TRBJ2-1, with D possibly TRBD2 on 6 matching bases. CDR1 and CDR2 from the germline V gene are MNHEY and SMNVEV (reference sequence). V dropped 5 bases and J dropped 9 bases, with 8 bases sitting between them. This CDR3 has 11 amino acids. As DNA, the CDR3 is TGTGCCAGCAGTGCCGGGGGTGAGCAGTTCTTC. The encoded protein is CASSAGGEQFF.

CDR3 sequence reads: CSARGQGIQETQYF. DNA of the CDR3: TGCAGTGCTAGGGGACAGGGGATACAAGAGACCCAGTACTTC. This chain uses TRBV20-1 with TRBJ2-5; 10 nucleotides match TRBD1. With V trimmed by 3 bases and J by 2 bases, 3 bases remained unmatched. The germline V gene encodes CDR1 DFQATT and CDR2 SNEGSKA (reference sequence). The CDR3 sequence is 14 residues long.

Concerning this clonotype: This sequence may be a read error, since a much larger clone differs from it by one base. CDR3 DNA: TGTGCCAGCAGCCGGGGACCTGGCTACAATGAGCAGTTCTTC. This codes for CASSRGPGYNEQFF. The V and J genes are TRBV3-1 and TRBJ2-1; D tentatively reads TRBD1 or TRBD2 (5 bases each). Per the germline V gene, CDR1 is LGHDT and CDR2 is YNNKEL (reference sequence). The length of the CDR3 is 14 residues. Trimming cost V 4 bases and J 3 bases, with 10 bases left between them.

This clonotype has a count of ten or more. V and J are TRBV10-3 and TRBJ2-2, with TRBD2 identical over 10 bases. This CDR3 is built from 14 residues. Germline trimming cut 10 bases from V and 5 bases from J; bases unmatched to any gene: 7. From germline, CDR1 is ENHRY and CDR2 SYGVKD. The CDR3, as DNA: TGTGCCAGCTTAGCGGGAGGAAGTACCGGGGAGCTGTTTTTT. It encodes CASLAGGSTGELFF.

This clonotype was seen ten or more times. The chain recombines TRBV20-1 with TRBJ2-3; the match to TRBD2 covers 11 bases. This CDR3 comprises 18 residues. Per the germline V gene, CDR1 is DFQATT and CDR2 is SNEGSKA (reference sequence). V was clipped by 1 base and J by 3 bases; unmatched bases: 12. CDR3 in amino acids: CSARATSGSQRGTDTQYF. DNA for the CDR3: TGCAGTGCTAGAGCTACTAGCGGGAGTCAAAGGGGGACAGATACGCAGTATTTT.

As regards this clonotype: Since a much larger clone is just one base distant, this may be a read error. V and J are TRBV2 and TRBJ1-4; D is unclear. The CDR3 spans 15 residues. V lost 5 bases to trimming and J lost 0 bases, with 10 bases between them. CDR1 and CDR2 from the germline V gene are SNHLY and FYNNEI. Written as DNA, the CDR3 is TGTGCCAGCAGTCAAGACGGGGCAACTAATGAAAAACTGTTTTTT. It translates to CASSQDGATNEKLFF.

Ten or more counts support this clonotype. The chain uses TRBV20-1 and TRBJ2-7; TRBD1 or TRBD2 may be the D gene (6 bases each). Trimming removed 6 bases from V and 4 bases from J, with 13 bases in between. The CDR3 runs 12 residues. Looked up from germline, CDR1 is DFQATT and CDR2 is SNEGSKA (reference sequence). CDR3 nucleotide sequence: TGCAGTGCCGAGGGGGGAAGTTACGAGCAGTACTTC. Its protein is CSAEGGSYEQYF.

In this sample, this clonotype turned up many times. V gene TRBV6-2 or TRBV6-3 combines with J gene TRBJ2-5; D call uncertain. V lost 0 bases and J 1 base, leaving 9 bases between the germline ends. CDR1 and CDR2 (germline): MNHEY, SVGEGT. The CDR3 runs 15 residues. CDR3: CASSYSSGFQETQYF. CDR3 sequence (DNA): TGTGCCAGCAGTTACTCGTCAGGATTCCAAGAGACCCAGTACTTC.

In the case of this clonotype: Since a much larger clone is just one base distant, this may be a read error. The rearrangement links TRBV27 to TRBJ2-1; no reliable D call. From germline, CDR1 is MNHEY and CDR2 SMNVEV (reference sequence). V lost 4 bases and J 0 bases, leaving 13 bases between the germline ends. This CDR3 is built from 16 residues. CDR3 coding DNA: TGTGCCAGCAGTTCCCCGGACCAAGACTCCTACAATGAGCAGTTCTTC. This gives the protein CASSSPDQDSYNEQFF.

This chain uses TRBV29-1 with TRBJ2-7; 9 bases map to TRBD2. This CDR3 spans 14 amino acids. The germline CDR1 and CDR2 sequences are SQVTM and ANQGSEA. Trimming cost V 7 bases and J 5 bases; bases outside gene matches: 12. CDR3 nucleotides: TGCAGCGCTGCGTGGGGCGGGAGGGCCCACGAGCAGTACTTC. It specifies CSAAWGGRAHEQYF.

This clonotype was counted many times. This chain joins TRBV11-3 and TRBJ2-1; D is ambiguous. The ends were cut back, 6 bases at V and 7 bases at J, with 19 bases in the middle. CDR1 is SGHNT, CDR2 YENEEA, per germline. The CDR3 spans 15 residues. The CDR3 here is CASREPRRVGNEQFF. For the CDR3, the DNA is TGTGCCAGCAGGGAACCCCGTCGCGTTGGAAATGAGCAGTTCTTC.

This clonotype was found many times. The chain employs TRBV12-3 or TRBV12-4 and TRBJ2-2, with D perhaps being TRBD1 or TRBD2 (5 bases each). The ends were cut back, 7 bases at V and 5 bases at J, with 17 bases in the middle. This CDR3 has 15 residues. The CDR3 sequence: CASTRDPVGTGELFF. The CDR3 DNA reads TGTGCCAGCACCCGGGACCCGGTGGGGACCGGGGAGCTGTTTTTT.

A remark on this clonotype: This may be a read error, as it is one base from a much larger clone. The limits of the CDR3 on the DNA are not certain, so only TCRdb's listed CDR3 is given. The CDR3 loop is CASSLYSMWGQGAGAETFF. This sequence joins TRBV28 and TRBJ1-1; the D call in the table, TRBD1, was not verified against the DNA. Germline values: CDR1 MDHEN, CDR2 SYDVKM. The CDR3 extends over 19 residues, inclusive of both ends.